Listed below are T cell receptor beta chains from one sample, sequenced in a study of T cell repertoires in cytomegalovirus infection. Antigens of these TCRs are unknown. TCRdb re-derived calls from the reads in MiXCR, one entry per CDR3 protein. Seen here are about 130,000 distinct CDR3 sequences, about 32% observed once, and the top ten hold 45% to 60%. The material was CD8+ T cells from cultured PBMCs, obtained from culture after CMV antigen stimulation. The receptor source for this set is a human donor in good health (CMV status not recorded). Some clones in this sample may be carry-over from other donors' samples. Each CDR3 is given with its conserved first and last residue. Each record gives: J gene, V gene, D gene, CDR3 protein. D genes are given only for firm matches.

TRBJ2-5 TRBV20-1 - CSASPRTQRETQYF
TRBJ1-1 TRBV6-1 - CASSPWSGTEAFF
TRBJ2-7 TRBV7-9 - CASSLVGRYEQYF
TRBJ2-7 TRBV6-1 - CASYVGTSLHEQYF
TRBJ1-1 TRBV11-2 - CASSLDAGMWAEAFF
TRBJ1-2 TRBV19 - CASSRGNYGYTF
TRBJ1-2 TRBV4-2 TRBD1 CASSQGAGGFIGYGYTF
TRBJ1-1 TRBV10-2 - CASRDAGTEAFF
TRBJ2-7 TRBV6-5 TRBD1 CASSSTRQGTDEQYF
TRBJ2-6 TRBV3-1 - CASSQGFTGANVLTF
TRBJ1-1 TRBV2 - CASSEWVEGGNTEAFF
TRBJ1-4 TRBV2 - CASMPGRGDEKLFF
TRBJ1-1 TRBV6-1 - CASSTNPDLMNTEAFF
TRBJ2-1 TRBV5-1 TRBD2 CASSTGGTSIYNEQFF
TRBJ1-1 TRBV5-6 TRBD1 CASSLGWGQINTEAFF
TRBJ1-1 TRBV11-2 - CASSQMAFGSMNTEAFF
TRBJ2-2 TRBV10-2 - CASTWGNTGELFF
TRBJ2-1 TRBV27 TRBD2 CASRTSGGLNEQFF
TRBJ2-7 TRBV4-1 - CASSQGGHGYEQYF
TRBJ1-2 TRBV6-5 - CASSMTVYGDYGYTF
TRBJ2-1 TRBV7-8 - CASSFTSFNEQFF
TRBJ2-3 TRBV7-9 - CASSDKQGPDTQYF
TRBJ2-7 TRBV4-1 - CASSQVVGAYEQYF
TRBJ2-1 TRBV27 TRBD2 CSSSAPSGGVPEQFF
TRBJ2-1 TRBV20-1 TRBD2 CSAWDYQGNEQFF
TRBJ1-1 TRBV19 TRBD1 CASSLLGGQVTEAFF
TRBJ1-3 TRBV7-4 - CASSPPLLGVTGNTIYF
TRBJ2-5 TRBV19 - CASSRRAWDQETQYF
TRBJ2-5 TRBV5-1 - CASMKGPQETQYF
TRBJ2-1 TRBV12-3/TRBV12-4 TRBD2 CASSLVGGGDNEQFF
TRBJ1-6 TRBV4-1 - CASSQDQRDSPLHF
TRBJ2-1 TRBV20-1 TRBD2 CSARGLAESSYNEQFF
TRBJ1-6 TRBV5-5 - CASSLADSTRPLHF
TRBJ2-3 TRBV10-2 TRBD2 CASSELAASTDTQYF
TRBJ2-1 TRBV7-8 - CASNKIQQTPSSYNEQFF
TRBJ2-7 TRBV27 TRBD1 CASSSGQGIHEQYF
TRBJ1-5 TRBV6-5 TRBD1 CASSYRTGGNQPQHF
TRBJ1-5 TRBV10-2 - CASSGTQGRGQPQHF
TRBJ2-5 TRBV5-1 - CASSLAGAQETQYF
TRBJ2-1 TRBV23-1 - CASSQYGGGGYNEQFF
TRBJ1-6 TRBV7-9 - CASSLGFAALHF
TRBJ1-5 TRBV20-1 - CSAGWGDLNQPQHF
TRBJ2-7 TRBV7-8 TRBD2 CASSLAATSGGLEQYF
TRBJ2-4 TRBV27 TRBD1 CASSPWTGVNIQYF
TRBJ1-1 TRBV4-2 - CASSQVIQGGTEAFF
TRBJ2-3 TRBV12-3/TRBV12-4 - CASTGPPGTDTQYF
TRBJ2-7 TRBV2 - CASSEPQGAKDEQYF
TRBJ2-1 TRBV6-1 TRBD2 CASIGTSGGYNEQFF
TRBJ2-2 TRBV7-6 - CASSREQGIGTGELFF
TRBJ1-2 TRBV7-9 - CASSLGFGSNYGYTF